This paragraph reports one T cell receptor (beta chain). Its binding antigen is unknown. No much larger clone exists at a distance of one base, and base qualities are not known. Taken with the paper, the label for time point translates to: baseline before first vaccination. The vaccinee samples were drawn from two UK trials, COV001 and COV002, one of which was a single-blind randomized controlled phase 2/3 trial testing AZD1222 (ChAdOx1 nCoV-19) in healthy adults. For TCRbeta chain sequencing, PBMC samples from trial participants were taken at day 0 and at day 28 after the second dose. The sample belongs to a study of T cell responses to AZD1222 COVID-19 vaccine (dated by TCRdb to about 2021). At the level of the whole study: AZD1222 recipients whose second dose came at about 4 weeks and those whose second dose came at about 12 weeks were combined into one group, since spike-specific TCR depth and breadth did not differ between the two schedules. Enrollment into the trials was organized by age into subgroups of 18-55, 56-69 and 70-plus years, and those subgroups contained roughly 150, 30 and 60 TCR-sequenced participants, respectively. TCR sequencing covered some 250 trial participants: 207 given two doses of AZD1222 and around 25 given two doses of MenACWY control vaccine. The study at large found these results: Conclusions about previously exposed vaccinees are limited because only six or seven AZD1222 recipients were SARS-CoV-2 seropositive at baseline. Participants were mostly white British, with more females than males. The authors suggested clonal diversity may have been underestimated. Epitopes outside the regions mutated in the B.1.351 and B.1.1.7 variants were reportedly recognized by nearly half of the unique spike-specific TCRs. Because no samples from the day 14 peak response were available, repertoires could be characterized only after the peak T cell response. After two AZD1222 doses, spike-specific TCR breadth and depth were significantly higher than at day 0 and than in MenACWY recipients. The vaccine-associated CD4 TCRs covered the entire spike protein, and the dominant responses fell in regions 160-218 and 743-854. The 56-69-year group was small, and its depth increase did not reach significance, likely because of low power.

The CDR3 regions of human TCRbeta chains were subjected to immunosequencing. The paper's processing steps were these. Repertoire TCRs were matched against a reference library of SARS-CoV-2-specific TCRs generated with the MIRA antigen-specificity platform. Breadth meant the fraction of unique TCRs that were SARS-CoV-2-associated, whereas depth meant the fraction of total T cells that were SARS-CoV-2-associated. Using the MIRA data, each spike-specific TCR was assigned both to the spike region to which the TCR was reactive and to a CD4 or CD8 class. Log10-transformed breadth and depth values were compared by one-way ANOVA with Sidak's multiple comparisons tests. Held by TCRdb, this immuneACCESS table contains in-frame sequences only and omits some clones. Under half of the omission traces to an unresolved V gene where checked; the cause of the rest is unknown. From that table come the V and J calls and clone size; the DNA was used to work out D and trimming. This sample lists 200,000 to 300,000 clones; more than 85% were detected once. The leading ten clones occupy 0.55% of the sample.

Based on the germline V gene, the CDR1 and CDR2 sequences are WSHSY and SAAADI. The CDR3 measures 14 amino acids from cysteine to phenylalanine. The only DNA kept is the CDR3, 42 bases in frame from the first base. V is cut by 10 bases and J by 6 bases, and the space between the germline ends is 20 bases. This chain joins TRBV10-2 to TRBJ2-3; a weak D assignment points to TRBD1 (5 bases agree). Sequenced material: peripheral blood, taken on day 0 of AZD1222 vaccination. The TCR originated in an adult in good health. The DNA sequence reads TGCGCCACCAGCTTAAGGAAAGGGGCCGATACGCAGTATTTT. Translated, this is CATSLRKGADTQYF.